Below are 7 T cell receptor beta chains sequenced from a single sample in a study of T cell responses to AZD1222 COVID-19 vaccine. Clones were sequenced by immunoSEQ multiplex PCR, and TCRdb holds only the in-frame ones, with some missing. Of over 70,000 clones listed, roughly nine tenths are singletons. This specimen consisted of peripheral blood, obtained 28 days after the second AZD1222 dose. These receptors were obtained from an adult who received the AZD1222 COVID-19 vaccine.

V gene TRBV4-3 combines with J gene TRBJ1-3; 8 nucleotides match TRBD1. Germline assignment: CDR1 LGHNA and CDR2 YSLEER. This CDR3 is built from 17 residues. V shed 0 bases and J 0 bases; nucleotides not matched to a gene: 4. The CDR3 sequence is CASSQEAGGASGNTIYF. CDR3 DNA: TGCGCCAGCAGCCAAGAGGCAGGGGGCGCCTCTGGAAACACCATATATTTT.

In nucleotides, the CDR3 is TGTGCCAGCAGCTTAGTTGGGGGGGGCTCCTACGAGCAGTACTTC. Amino acids: CASSLVGGGSYEQYF. The rearrangement joins TRBV7-9 to TRBJ2-7; 7 bases are shared with TRBD2. There are 15 residues in the CDR3. CDR1 and CDR2 (germline): SEHNR, FQNEAQ (reference sequence). Germline trimming cut 1 base from V and 0 bases from J; bases unmatched to any gene: 3.

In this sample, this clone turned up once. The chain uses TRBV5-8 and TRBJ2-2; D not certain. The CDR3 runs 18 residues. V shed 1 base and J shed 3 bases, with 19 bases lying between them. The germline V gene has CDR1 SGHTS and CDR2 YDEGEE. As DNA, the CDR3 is TGTGCCAGCAGCTTGTCTCCGGGTCTGCTAAGTCACACCGGGGAGCTGTTTTTT. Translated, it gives CASSLSPGLLSHTGELFF.

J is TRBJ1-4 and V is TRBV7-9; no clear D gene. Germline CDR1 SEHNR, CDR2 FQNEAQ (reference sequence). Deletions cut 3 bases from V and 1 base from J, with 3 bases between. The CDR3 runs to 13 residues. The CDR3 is CASSFRTNEKLFF. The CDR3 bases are TGTGCCAGCAGCTTCAGAACTAATGAAAAACTGTTTTTT. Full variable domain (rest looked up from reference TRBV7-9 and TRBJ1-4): DTGVSQNPRHKITKRGQNVTFRCDPISEHNRLYWYRQTLGQGPEFLTYFQNEAQLEKSRLLSDRFSAERPKGSFSTLEIQRTEQGDSAMYLCASSFRTNEKLFFGSGTQLSVL.

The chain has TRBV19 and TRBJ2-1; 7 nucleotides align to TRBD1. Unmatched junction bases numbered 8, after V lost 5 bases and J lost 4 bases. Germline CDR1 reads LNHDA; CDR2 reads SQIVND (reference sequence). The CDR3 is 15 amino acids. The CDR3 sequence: CASSVTGAAYNEQFF. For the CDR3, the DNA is TGTGCCAGTAGTGTCACAGGGGCGGCGTACAATGAGCAGTTCTTC. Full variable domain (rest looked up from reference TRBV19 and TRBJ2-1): DGGITQSPKYLFRKEGQNVTLSCEQNLNHDAMYWYRQDPGQGLRLIYYSQIVNDFQKGDIAEGYSVSREKKESFPLTVTSAQKNPTAFYLCASSVTGAAYNEQFFGPGTRLTVL.

The CDR3 coding sequence is TGTGCCAGCAGCTTAGAAGTACTAGTTCGGTATTTT. The encoded protein is CASSLEVLVRYF. The J gene is TRBJ2-3, the V gene TRBV7-9; a weak D match, TRBD2 (5 bases). From germline, CDR1 is SEHNR and CDR2 FQNEAQ (reference sequence). This CDR3 contains 12 residues. V dropped 1 base and J dropped 14 bases, with 13 bases sitting between them.

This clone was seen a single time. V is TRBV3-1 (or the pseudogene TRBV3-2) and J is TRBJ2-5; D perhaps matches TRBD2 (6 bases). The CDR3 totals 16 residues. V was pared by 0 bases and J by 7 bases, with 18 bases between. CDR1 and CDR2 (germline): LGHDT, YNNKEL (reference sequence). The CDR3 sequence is CASSQDGTQRGVTQYF. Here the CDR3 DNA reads TGTGCCAGCAGCCAAGATGGGACTCAACGCGGCGTGACCCAGTACTTC.